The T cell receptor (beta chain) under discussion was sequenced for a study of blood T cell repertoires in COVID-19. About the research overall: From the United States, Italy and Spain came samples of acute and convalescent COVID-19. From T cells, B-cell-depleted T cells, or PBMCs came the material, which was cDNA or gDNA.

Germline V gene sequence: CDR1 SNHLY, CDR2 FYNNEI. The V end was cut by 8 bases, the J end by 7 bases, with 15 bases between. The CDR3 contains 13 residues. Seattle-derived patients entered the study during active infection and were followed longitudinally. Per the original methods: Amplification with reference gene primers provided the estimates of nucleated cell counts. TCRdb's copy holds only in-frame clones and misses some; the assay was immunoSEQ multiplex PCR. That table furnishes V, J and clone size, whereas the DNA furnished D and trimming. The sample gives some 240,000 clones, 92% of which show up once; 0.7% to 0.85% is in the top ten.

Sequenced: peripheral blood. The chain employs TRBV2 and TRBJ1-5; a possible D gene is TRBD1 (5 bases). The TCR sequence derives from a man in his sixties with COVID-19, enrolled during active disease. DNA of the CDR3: TGTGCCAGCTATGGGGGGGGTGGGCAGCCCCAGCATTTT. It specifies CASYGGGGQPQHF.